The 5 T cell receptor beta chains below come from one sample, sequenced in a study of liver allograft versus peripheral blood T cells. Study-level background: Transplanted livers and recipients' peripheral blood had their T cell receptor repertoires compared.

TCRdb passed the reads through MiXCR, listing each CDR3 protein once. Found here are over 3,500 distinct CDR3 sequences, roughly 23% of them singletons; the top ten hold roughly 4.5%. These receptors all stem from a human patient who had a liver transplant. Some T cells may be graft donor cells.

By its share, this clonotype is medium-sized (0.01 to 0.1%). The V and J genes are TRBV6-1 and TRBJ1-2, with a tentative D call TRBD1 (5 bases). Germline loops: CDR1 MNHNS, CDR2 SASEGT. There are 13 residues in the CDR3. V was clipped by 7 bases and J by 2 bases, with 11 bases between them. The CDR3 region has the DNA TGTGCCAGCACCCGAAGGGGCAACTATGGCTACACCTTC. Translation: CASTRRGNYGYTF.

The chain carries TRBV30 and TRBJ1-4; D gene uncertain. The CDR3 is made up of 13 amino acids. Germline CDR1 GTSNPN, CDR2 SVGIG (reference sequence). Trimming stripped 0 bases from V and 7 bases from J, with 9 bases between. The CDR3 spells CAWSVSGSEKLFF. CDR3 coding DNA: TGTGCCTGGAGTGTGAGTGGTAGTGAAAAACTGTTTTTT.

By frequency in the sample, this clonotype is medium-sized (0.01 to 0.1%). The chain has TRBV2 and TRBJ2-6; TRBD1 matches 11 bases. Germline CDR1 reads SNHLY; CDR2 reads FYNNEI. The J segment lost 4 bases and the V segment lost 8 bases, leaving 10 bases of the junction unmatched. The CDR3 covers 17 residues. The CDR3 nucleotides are TGTGCCAGCTACCGGGACAGGGGGTTGGTAGGGGCCAACGTCCTGACTTTC. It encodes CASYRDRGLVGANVLTF.

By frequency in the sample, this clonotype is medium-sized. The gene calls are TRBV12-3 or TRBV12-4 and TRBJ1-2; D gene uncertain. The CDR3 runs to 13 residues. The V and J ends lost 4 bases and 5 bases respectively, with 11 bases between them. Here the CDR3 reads CASSYGEEYGYTF. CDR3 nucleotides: TGTGCCAGCAGTTATGGAGAGGAATATGGCTACACCTTC.

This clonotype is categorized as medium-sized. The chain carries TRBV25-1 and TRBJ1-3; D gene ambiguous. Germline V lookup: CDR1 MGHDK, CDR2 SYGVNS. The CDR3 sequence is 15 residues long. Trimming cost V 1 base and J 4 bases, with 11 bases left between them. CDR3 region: CASSEWETIGNTIYF. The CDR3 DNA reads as TGTGCCAGCAGTGAATGGGAGACAATCGGAAACACCATATATTTT.